This T cell receptor (beta chain) was obtained from a study of cytomegalovirus exposure and HLA in healthy donors. Vbeta (60) and Jbeta (13) primers were used in the PCR. Profiled with immunoSEQ multiplex PCR; TCRdb holds only in-frame clones, not every one. The data show about 130,000 clones, with more than 75% seen just once and over 2% held by the top ten. For this clone: What it recognizes is unknown.

Study-level findings and limits: In a later analysis, an Asian-associated ancestry cluster reportedly showed fewer N-insertions than the approximately 640-donor mean.

What was sequenced was PBMCs. This receptor was obtained from a man aged 25 to 40 in good health and CMV-seronegative.

The CDR3 loop reads CASSEARGLSETQYF. The CDR3 DNA reads as TGTGCCAGCAGTGAAGCGCGGGGCCTCTCAGAGACCCAGTACTTC. V is TRBV2 and J is TRBJ2-5; a weak D match, TRBD2 (6 bases). V lost 0 bases and J lost 4, with 12 bases in between. The germline V gene has CDR1 SNHLY and CDR2 FYNNEI. The CDR3 length is 15 residues.